This TCR beta chain was recovered during a study of T cells in Graves' hyperthyroidism and ophthalmopathy. Authors of the study amplified TCR beta CDR3 regions from RNA transcripts. HTBI primers were used for first-round RT-PCR of the TCR CDR3. TCRdb re-derived calls from the multiplex PCR reads in MiXCR, one entry per CDR3 protein. The sample includes approximately 610,000 distinct CDR3 sequences, about 15% of them seen just once. This clonotype was seen repeatedly, ten times or more. The ends lost 5 bases at V and 5 bases at J; junction bases unmatched: 10. Germline assignment: CDR1 SGHAT and CDR2 FQNNGV. CDR3 length: 15 residues.

The chain couples TRBV11-2 to TRBJ2-3, with TRBD2 matching 7 bases. This receptor was obtained from a woman between 35 and 50 years old with Graves' ophthalmopathy. What was sequenced was blood. The DNA for the CDR3 is TGTGCCAGCAGCCCAGGACTAGGGAGGGGAGATACGCAGTATTTT. It translates to CASSPGLGRGDTQYF.